This record covers a single TCR beta chain. Its antigen is not yet known. No much larger clone exists at a distance of one base, and base qualities are not known. TCRbeta CDR3 regions were amplified from genomic DNA by means of the immunoSEQ Assay, a bias-controlled multiplex PCR. Regarding the original processing steps: The number of nucleated cells in each sample was estimated by amplification of reference gene primers within the assay. To quantify the absolute abundance of each unique TCRbeta CDR3 rearrangement, sequence reads were collapsed and filtered. Productive Simpson clonality was computed per sample as the square root of Simpson's diversity index over productive rearrangements. TCRdb holds this immuneACCESS table with in-frame rearrangements only. Some clones are missing; in checked studies, unresolved V genes explain under half, and the rest has no known cause. V, J and clone size derive from that table, while D and trimming were established from the DNA sequence. The sample has some 80,000 clones on record, around 90% of them singletons. The ten top clones hold around 2.6% of the sample.

The record originates from a study of blood T cell repertoires in COVID-19 (dated by TCRdb to 2019 to 2021). About the investigation overall: Samples covering the acute and convalescent phases of COVID-19 were provided by collaborators in the United States, Italy and Spain. The prospective study material was composed of cDNA or gDNA derived from T cells, B-cell-depleted T cells, or PBMCs. The dataset comprised deeply sampled blood TCRbeta repertoires from subjects exposed to, actively infected with, or recovered from COVID-19. The repertoires were made available in a free public database intended to serve as a resource for research on the immune response to SARS-CoV-2. Samples were obtained from the ongoing ImmuneRACE study (first 160 participants) and from some 1,300 subjects provided by 6 global collaborators. The sample metadata nearly always contained a de-identified subject ID, COVID-19 status, age in years and sex. Where available, HLA class I and class II types were obtained from metadata supplied by the sample provider rather than from assay-based typing.

Including the terminal cysteine and phenylalanine, the CDR3 comprises 14 residues. Just CDR3 DNA is preserved here, 42 bases in frame from base 1. For CDR1 and CDR2, the germline V gene lists ENHRY and SYGVKD. Trimming costs V 0 bases and J 1 base, and their ends lie 6 bases apart. Each collaborating institution followed its own protocols to collect whole blood in K2EDTA tubes. For TCRbeta analysis, collaborators shipped samples in one of three forms: frozen whole blood, isolated PBMCs, or DNA extracted from either of those sample types. Results the study describes overall, beyond this receptor: The amount of clinical and demographic metadata varied by source and participant and was provided uncurated.

The clonotype originates from a human donor in a cohort sampled during active COVID-19. Input material: peripheral blood. The chain links TRBV10-3 with TRBJ1-1, with the identity of the D gene unclear. CDR3 sequence: CAISESSKNTEAFF. The base sequence is TGTGCCATCAGTGAGTCGAGTAAGAACACTGAAGCTTTCTTT.